These 29 T cell receptor beta chains originate from one sample sequenced in a study of cytomegalovirus exposure and HLA in healthy donors. A multiplex PCR was run with 60 Vbeta primers and 13 Jbeta primers. Sequenced by immunoSEQ multiplex PCR; TCRdb stores in-frame clones only, minus some. Among 75,000 to 90,000 clones, around 77% were seen once, and the ten largest hold more than 2.5%. Sequencing was carried out using PBMCs. The receptors stem from a man in his fifties or sixties in good health and CMV-seronegative.

This clone was counted once. CDR3 coding DNA: TGTGCTGGGGGCAGGGGGCAAGGTGAGCAGTTCTTC. This encodes CAGGRGQGEQFF. The V call is TRBV11-2, the J call TRBJ2-1; 8 nucleotides agree with TRBD1. Germline CDR1 and CDR2: SGHAT and FQNNGV. This CDR3 comprises 12 residues. The whole variable domain, remainder taken from reference TRBV11-2 and TRBJ2-1, is EAGVAQSPRYKIIEKRQSVAFWCNPISGHATLYWYQQILGQGPKLLIQFQNNGVVDDSQLPKDRFSAERLKGVDSTLKIQPAKLEDSAVYLCAGGRGQGEQFFGPGTRLTVL.

This chain links TRBV7-6 with TRBJ2-1, with unresolved D. Germline values: CDR1 SGHVS, CDR2 FNYEAQ. This CDR3 region has 12 residues. V gave up 2 bases and J gave up 7 bases, with 6 bases separating them. In DNA, the CDR3 is TGTGCCAGCAGCTTAACCAGGAATGAGCAGTTCTTC. Translated: CASSLTRNEQFF.

The chain carries TRBV19 and TRBJ1-5; D may be TRBD1 (6 bases). The CDR3 covers 14 residues. The V gene's germline CDR1 is LNHDA and CDR2 SQIVND (reference sequence). Trimming removed 9 bases from V and 8 bases from J, with 20 bases in between. The CDR3 region has the DNA TGTGCCAGCTCCGGGCGGGGGCCCCTAAAGCCCCAGCATTTT. Translation: CASSGRGPLKPQHF.

This clone was counted a single time. The chain uses TRBV28 and TRBJ1-5; 9 bases are shared with TRBD1. This CDR3 has 14 amino acids. After removal of 6 bases from V and 7 bases from J, the junction contained 7 bases not matched to a gene. Germline V gene sequence: CDR1 MDHEN, CDR2 SYDVKM. The CDR3 loop is CASRAGQGGQPQHF. The CDR3 DNA sequence: TGTGCCAGCAGGGCGGGACAGGGTGGGCAGCCCCAGCATTTT.

The chain has TRBV10-3 and TRBJ2-1; tentative D call: TRBD2 (6 bases). This CDR3 comprises 15 residues. Germline V gene lookup returns CDR1 ENHRY and CDR2 SYGVKD. Deletions cut 0 bases from V and 5 bases from J, with 11 bases between. In DNA, the CDR3 is TGTGCCATCAGTGAGTCTAAGGGACTTAACAATGAGCAGTTCTTC. This codes for CAISESKGLNNEQFF.

This clone was detected only once. The chain carries TRBV2 and TRBJ2-1, with D possibly matching TRBD2 (5 bases). CDR3 length equals 14 residues. Trimming pared 4 bases from V and 6 bases from J, leaving 13 bases between. CDR1 SNHLY and CDR2 FYNNEI come from the germline V gene. CDR3 protein: CASSVLSSFNEQFF. The CDR3 bases are TGTGCCAGCAGTGTTTTGTCTAGCTTCAATGAGCAGTTCTTC. The variable domain in full, with the rest retrieved from reference TRBV2 and TRBJ2-1, is EPEVTQTPSHQVTQMGQEVILRCVPISNHLYFYWYRQILGQKVEFLVSFYNNEISEKSEIFDDQFSVERPDGSNFTLKIRSTKLEDSAMYFCASSVLSSFNEQFFGPGTRLTVL.

This clone came up once. This chain links TRBV30 with TRBJ2-7; 9 bases are a match to TRBD1. Per germline, CDR1 GTSNPN and CDR2 SVGIG (reference sequence). The CDR3 spans 15 residues. V dropped 2 bases and J dropped 0; count of bases not matched to a gene: 5. In nucleotides, the CDR3 is TGTGCCTGGAGTACCCGGACAGGGGTCTCCTACGAGCAGTACTTC. Its translation: CAWSTRTGVSYEQYF.

This clone was seen a handful of times. The chain combines TRBV5-4 with TRBJ2-6; D might be TRBD2 (5 bases). Trimming shortened V by 0 bases and J by 1 base, and 5 bases separated the two germline ends. The germline CDR1 and CDR2 sequences are SGHNT and YYREEE (reference sequence). This CDR3 has 15 residues. The CDR3 spells CASSLGGSGANVLTF. The CDR3 nucleotides are TGTGCCAGCAGCTTGGGAGGGTCTGGGGCCAACGTCCTGACTTTC.

J is TRBJ1-3 and V is TRBV7-9; 9 positions match TRBD1. The J segment lost 4 bases and the V segment lost 3 bases, leaving 1 base of the junction unmatched. The length of the CDR3 is 14 residues. Germline V gives CDR1 SEHNR, CDR2 FQNEAQ (reference sequence). The chain's CDR3 is CASSLDRGGNTIYF. CDR3 coding DNA: TGTGCCAGCAGCTTGGACAGGGGCGGAAACACCATATATTTT.

This clone was found once. The J gene is TRBJ2-7, the V gene TRBV5-1; TRBD1 matches at 9 bases. Germline lookup yields CDR1 SGHRS and CDR2 YFSETQ. The CDR3 is 15 amino acids. The V and J ends lost 4 bases and 3 bases, in that order; junction bases with no gene match: 8. CDR3 protein: CASSPRQGENYEQYF. As DNA, the CDR3 is TGCGCCAGCAGCCCTCGACAGGGGGAGAACTACGAGCAGTACTTC.

The J gene is TRBJ1-4, the V gene TRBV7-9; 7 bases match TRBD1. The CDR3 has 15 residues. Germline V gene lookup returns CDR1 SEHNR and CDR2 FQNEAQ (reference sequence). J lost 4 bases, V lost 3 bases, and 5 bases had no gene match. The CDR3 sequence is CASSLAQGFNEKLFF. The CDR3 coding sequence is TGTGCCAGCAGCTTGGCACAGGGGTTTAATGAAAAACTGTTTTTT.

The table lists this clone with a count of one. V usage is TRBV7-2 and J usage is TRBJ1-5, with 8 bases that match TRBD1. The CDR3 consists of 15 residues. V lost 2 bases and J lost 8; bases outside the gene matches: 8. Germline loops: CDR1 SGHTA, CDR2 FQGNSA. CDR3 sequence reads: CASSLRPDRVEPQHF. DNA of the CDR3: TGTGCCAGCAGCTTACGCCCGGACAGGGTGGAGCCCCAGCATTTT.

This clone was seen only a few times. This chain connects TRBV6-1 to TRBJ1-6; D perhaps matches TRBD1 (5 bases). The CDR3 is made up of 16 amino acids. The germline CDR1 and CDR2 sequences are MNHNS and SASEGT. Trimming left V 2 bases short and J 6 bases short, with 14 bases between. CDR3 in DNA: TGTGCCAGCAGTGAAAGCGTTGGTAGGGGTAATTCACCCCTCCACTTT. Amino acids: CASSESVGRGNSPLHF.

The chain has TRBV6-5 and TRBJ1-1; no definite D call. Germline loops: CDR1 MNHEY, CDR2 SVGAGI. The V end lost 5 bases, the J end lost 1 base, and 11 bases lay between the germline ends. The length of the CDR3 is 14 residues. The CDR3, as DNA: TGTGCCAGCAGTACTAGGGTCGCGAACACTGAAGCTTTCTTT. Amino acids: CASSTRVANTEAFF.

The V call is TRBV4-3, the J call TRBJ2-7; D remains unclear. CDR1 and CDR2 from the germline V gene are LGHNA and YSLEER. Trimming left V 2 bases short and J 6 bases short, with 17 bases between. This CDR3 region has 15 residues. CDR3 bases: TGCGCCAGCAGCCAAAGTTTCAGTGAGGCAGCCGAGCAGTACTTC. Translating it yields CASSQSFSEAAEQYF.

V gene TRBV6-6 combines with J gene TRBJ1-1; D not certain. The CDR3 loop spans 12 amino acids. The V gene's germline CDR1 is MNHNY and CDR2 SVGAGI (reference sequence). The V gene lost 6 bases and the J gene lost 2 bases, with 7 bases spanning the gap. The CDR3 sequence is CASRELNTEAFF. CDR3 DNA: TGTGCCAGCAGGGAGCTTAACACTGAAGCTTTCTTT.

The J gene is TRBJ2-5, the V gene TRBV18; 8 bases agree with TRBD1. Germline-derived CDR1 and CDR2 are KGHSH and LQKENI. Trimming cost V 3 bases and J 5 bases; bases outside gene matches: 5. This CDR3 is built from 14 residues. The CDR3 reads CASSPLGQAETQYF. The CDR3 DNA sequence: TGTGCCAGCTCACCGTTGGGACAGGCGGAGACCCAGTACTTC.

This clone is a singleton in its sample. The genes are TRBV19 and TRBJ2-3, with D maybe TRBD1 (5 bases). This CDR3 spans 16 amino acids. Looked up from germline, CDR1 is LNHDA and CDR2 is SQIVND (reference sequence). The V end lost 6 bases, the J end lost 0 bases, and 16 bases lay between the germline ends. The CDR3 is CASSDSRTRSTDTQYF. In DNA, the CDR3 is TGTGCCAGTAGCGATAGCAGGACAAGAAGCACAGATACGCAGTATTTT.

In this sample, this clone turned up once. The same CDR3 arises from other DNA sequences in this sample as well. J is TRBJ1-3 and V is TRBV11-2, with D possibly being TRBD1 (5 bases). V shed 5 bases and J shed 0 bases, with 14 bases lying between them. Germline V gene sequence: CDR1 SGHAT, CDR2 FQNNGV. The CDR3 extends over 16 amino acids. CDR3 loop: CASSLRQRDSGNTIYF. As DNA, the CDR3 is TGTGCCAGCAGCCTTAGACAGAGAGACTCTGGAAACACCATATATTTT.

The gene calls are TRBV28 and TRBJ2-7, with D possibly TRBD1 on 5 matching bases. The V end lost 7 bases, the J end lost 3 bases, and 16 bases lay between the germline ends. The germline V gene encodes CDR1 MDHEN and CDR2 SYDVKM. This CDR3 comprises 14 residues. In nucleotides, the CDR3 is TGTGCCAGCAACTCTGCAGGGAAAGGCTACGAGCAGTACTTC. Its translation is CASNSAGKGYEQYF.

The chain is built from TRBV7-6 and TRBJ2-7, with 9 bases fitting TRBD2. Germline V gene data show CDR1 as SGHVS and CDR2 as FNYEAQ. The CDR3 is 15 residues long. With 6 bases clipped from V and 3 bases from J, the junction kept 9 bases outside the gene matches. CDR3 residues: CASSQAGLASYEQYF. Here the CDR3 DNA reads TGTGCCAGCAGTCAAGCGGGACTAGCCAGCTACGAGCAGTACTTC.

The chain has TRBV30 and TRBJ1-1; 7 bases match TRBD1. Germline V gene sequence: CDR1 GTSNPN, CDR2 SVGIG (reference sequence). Unmatched junction bases numbered 13, after V lost 1 base and J lost 5 bases. The CDR3 spans 16 residues. CDR3 region: CAWSGYRGTALTEAFF. In DNA form, the CDR3 reads TGTGCCTGGAGTGGATACCGTGGGACAGCCCTAACTGAAGCTTTCTTT. Together with reference TRBV30 and TRBJ1-1, the CDR3 gives the full variable domain: SQTIHQWPATLVQPVGSPLSLECTVEGTSNPNLYWYRQAAGRGLQLLFYSVGIGQISSEVPQNLSASRPQDRQFILSSKKLLLSDSGFYLCAWSGYRGTALTEAFFGQGTRLTVV.

This clone was picked up a small number of times. V usage is TRBV19 and J usage is TRBJ1-5; 11 bases line up with TRBD1. CDR1 and CDR2 from the germline V gene are LNHDA and SQIVND (reference sequence). Germline trimming cut 6 bases from V and 5 bases from J; bases unmatched to any gene: 9. The CDR3 totals 16 residues. The CDR3 region is CASRTGTGGLYQPQHF. The CDR3 coding sequence is TGTGCCAGTAGAACCGGGACAGGGGGATTGTATCAGCCCCAGCATTTT.

The chain combines TRBV30 with TRBJ2-1; unclear D gene. Germline CDR1 reads GTSNPN; CDR2 reads SVGIG (reference sequence). Trimming removed 0 bases at V and 6 bases at J, with 12 bases between. CDR3 length: 14 amino acids. The CDR3 spells CAWSVRSLANEQFF. The CDR3, as DNA: TGTGCCTGGAGTGTGCGTAGCTTGGCCAATGAGCAGTTCTTC. The entire variable domain, with the rest obtained from reference TRBV30 and TRBJ2-1, is as follows: SQTIHQWPATLVQPVGSPLSLECTVEGTSNPNLYWYRQAAGRGLQLLFYSVGIGQISSEVPQNLSASRPQDRQFILSSKKLLLSDSGFYLCAWSVRSLANEQFFGPGTRLTVL.

This chain uses TRBV6-6 with TRBJ1-1; D is ambiguous. This CDR3 is 13 amino acids long. CDR1 is MNHNY and CDR2 is SVGAGI in the germline V gene (reference sequence). Deletions cut 8 bases from V and 4 bases from J, with 14 bases between. CDR3 nucleotide sequence: TGTGCCAGCTTTCTTACCCCGGGCACTGAAGCTTTCTTT. Residues: CASFLTPGTEAFF.

The J gene is TRBJ2-7, the V gene TRBV11-2; 7 nucleotides agree with TRBD1. The CDR3 sequence is 13 residues long. After removal of 8 bases from V and 11 bases from J, the junction contained 15 bases not matched to a gene. Germline V lookup: CDR1 SGHAT, CDR2 FQNNGV. The CDR3 nucleotides read TGTGCCAGCTCCGAGGGGGCTAGAATCAACAAGTACTTC. The encoded protein is CASSEGARINKYF.

The chain employs TRBV15 and TRBJ1-6; 9 bases map to TRBD1. Germline CDR1 LNHNV, CDR2 YYDKDF (reference sequence). The V and J ends lost 3 bases and 9 bases, in that order; junction bases with no gene match: 0. The CDR3 is made up of 13 amino acids. CDR3 loop: CATSRGQGSPLHF. The CDR3 DNA is TGTGCCACCAGCAGGGGACAGGGTTCACCCCTCCACTTT.

The V and J genes are TRBV5-3 and TRBJ2-4, with 7 nucleotides matching TRBD1. TRBV5-3 is an ORF, with its function uncertain. The CDR3 runs to 18 residues. Trimming took 2 bases from V and 0 from J; bases not matched to a gene: 11. Written as DNA, the CDR3 is TGTGCCAGAAGCTTTACGGACAGGCCGTTAATAGCCAAAAACATTCAGTACTTC. Amino acids: CARSFTDRPLIAKNIQYF.

This clone was seen a handful of times. J is TRBJ1-1 and V is TRBV5-1; D gene uncertain. V shed 1 base and J shed 5 bases, with 9 bases lying between them. Germline CDR1 and CDR2: SGHRS and YFSETQ. The CDR3 covers 13 residues. Here the CDR3 DNA reads TGCGCCAGCAGCTTGTCCGGGGAAACTGAAGCTTTCTTT. The encoded protein is CASSLSGETEAFF.